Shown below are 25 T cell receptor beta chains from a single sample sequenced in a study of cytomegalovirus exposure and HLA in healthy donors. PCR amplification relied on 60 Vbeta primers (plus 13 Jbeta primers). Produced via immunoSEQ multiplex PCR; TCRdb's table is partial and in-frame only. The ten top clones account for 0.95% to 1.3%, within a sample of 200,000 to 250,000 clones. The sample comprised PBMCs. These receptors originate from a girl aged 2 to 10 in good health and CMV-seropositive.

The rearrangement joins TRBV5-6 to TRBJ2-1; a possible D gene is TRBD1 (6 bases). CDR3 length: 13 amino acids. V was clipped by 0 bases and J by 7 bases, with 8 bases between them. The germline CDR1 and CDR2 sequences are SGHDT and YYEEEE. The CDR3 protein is CASSLGGRNEQFF. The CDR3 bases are TGTGCCAGCAGCTTGGGGGGGCGGAATGAGCAGTTCTTC.

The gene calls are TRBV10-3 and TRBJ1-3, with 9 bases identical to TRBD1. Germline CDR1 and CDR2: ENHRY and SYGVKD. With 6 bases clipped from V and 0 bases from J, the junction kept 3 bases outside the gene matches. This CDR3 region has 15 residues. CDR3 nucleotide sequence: TGTGCCATCAGCGGACAGGGGAGCTCTGGAAACACCATATATTTT. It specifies CAISGQGSSGNTIYF.

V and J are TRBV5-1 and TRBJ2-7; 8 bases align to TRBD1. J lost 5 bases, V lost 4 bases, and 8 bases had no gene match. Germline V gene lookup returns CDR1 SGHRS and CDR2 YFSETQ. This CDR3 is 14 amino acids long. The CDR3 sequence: CASSTRQGWNEQYF. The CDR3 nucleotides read TGCGCCAGCAGCACCCGACAGGGGTGGAACGAGCAGTACTTC. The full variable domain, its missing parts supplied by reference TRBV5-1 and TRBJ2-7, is KAGVTQTPRYLIKTRGQQVTLSCSPISGHRSVSWYQQTPGQGLQFLFEYFSETQRNKGNFPGRFSGRQFSNSRSEMNVSTLELGDSALYLCASSTRQGWNEQYFGPGTRLTVT.

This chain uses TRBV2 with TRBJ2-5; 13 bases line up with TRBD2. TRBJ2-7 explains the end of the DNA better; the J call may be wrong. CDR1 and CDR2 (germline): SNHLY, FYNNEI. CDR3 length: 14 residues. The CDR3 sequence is CASIQLAGGPEQYF. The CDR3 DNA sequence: TGTGCCAGCATACAACTAGCGGGAGGGCCCGAGCAGTACTTC.

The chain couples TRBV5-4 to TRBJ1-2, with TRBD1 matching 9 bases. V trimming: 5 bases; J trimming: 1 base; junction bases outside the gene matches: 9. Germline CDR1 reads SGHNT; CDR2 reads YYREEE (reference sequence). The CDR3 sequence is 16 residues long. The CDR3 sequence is CASSFPGTGNNYGYTF. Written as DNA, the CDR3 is TGTGCCAGCAGTTTTCCCGGGACAGGGAATAACTATGGCTACACCTTC. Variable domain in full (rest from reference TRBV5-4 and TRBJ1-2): ETGVTQSPTHLIKTRGQQVTLRCSSQSGHNTVSWYQQALGQGPQFIFQYYREEENGRGNFPPRFSGLQFPNYSSELNVNALELDDSALYLCASSFPGTGNNYGYTFGSGTRLTVV.

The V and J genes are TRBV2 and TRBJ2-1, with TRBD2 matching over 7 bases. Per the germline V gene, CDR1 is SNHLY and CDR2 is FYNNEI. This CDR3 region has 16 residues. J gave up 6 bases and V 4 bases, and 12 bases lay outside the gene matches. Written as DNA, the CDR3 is TGTGCCAGCAGTGCGTCTAGCGGACTTACGCGCAATGAGCAGTTCTTC. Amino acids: CASSASSGLTRNEQFF. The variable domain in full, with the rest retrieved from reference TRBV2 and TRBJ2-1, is EPEVTQTPSHQVTQMGQEVILRCVPISNHLYFYWYRQILGQKVEFLVSFYNNEISEKSEIFDDQFSVERPDGSNFTLKIRSTKLEDSAMYFCASSASSGLTRNEQFFGPGTRLTVL.

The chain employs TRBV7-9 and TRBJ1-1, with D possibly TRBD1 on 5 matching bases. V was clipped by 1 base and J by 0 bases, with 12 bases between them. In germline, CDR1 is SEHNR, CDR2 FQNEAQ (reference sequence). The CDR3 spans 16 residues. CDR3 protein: CASSLGGRALNTEAFF. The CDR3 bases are TGTGCCAGCAGCTTAGGTGGCAGGGCGCTGAACACTGAAGCTTTCTTT.

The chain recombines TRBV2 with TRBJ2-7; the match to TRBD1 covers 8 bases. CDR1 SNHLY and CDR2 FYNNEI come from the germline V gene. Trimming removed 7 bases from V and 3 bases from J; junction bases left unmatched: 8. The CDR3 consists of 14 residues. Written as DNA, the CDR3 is TGTGCCAGCACCCTTCAGGGGGCAATCTACGAGCAGTACTTC. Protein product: CASTLQGAIYEQYF. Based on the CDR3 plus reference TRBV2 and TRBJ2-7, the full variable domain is EPEVTQTPSHQVTQMGQEVILRCVPISNHLYFYWYRQILGQKVEFLVSFYNNEISEKSEIFDDQFSVERPDGSNFTLKIRSTKLEDSAMYFCASTLQGAIYEQYFGPGTRLTVT.

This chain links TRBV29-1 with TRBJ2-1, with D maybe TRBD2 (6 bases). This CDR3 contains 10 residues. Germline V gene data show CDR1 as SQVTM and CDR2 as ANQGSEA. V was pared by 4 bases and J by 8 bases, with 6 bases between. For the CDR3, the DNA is TGCAGCGTTGGGGGGGATGAGCAGTTCTTC. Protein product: CSVGGDEQFF.

Here the CDR3 reads CSAGQIQETQYF. The CDR3 DNA follows: TGCAGCGCTGGACAGATTCAAGAGACCCAGTACTTC. This chain links TRBV29-1 with TRBJ2-5; TRBD1 is a possible D gene (6 bases). This CDR3 is built from 12 residues. V gave up 7 bases and J gave up 2 bases, with 11 bases separating them. Germline CDR1 and CDR2: SQVTM and ANQGSEA. The entire variable domain, with the rest obtained from reference TRBV29-1 and TRBJ2-5, is as follows: SAVISQKPSRDICQRGTSLTIQCQVDSQVTMMFWYRQQPGQSLTLIATANQGSEATYESGFVIDKFPISRPNLTFSTLTVSNMSPEDSSIYLCSAGQIQETQYFGPGTRLLVL.

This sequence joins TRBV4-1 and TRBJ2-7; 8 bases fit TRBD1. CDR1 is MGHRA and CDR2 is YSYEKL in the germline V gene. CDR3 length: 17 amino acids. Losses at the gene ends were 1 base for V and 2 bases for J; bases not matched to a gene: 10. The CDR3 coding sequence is TGCGCCAGCAGCCAAGGCGGAGGTCGGGACAGGACCTACGAGCAGTACTTC. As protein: CASSQGGGRDRTYEQYF.

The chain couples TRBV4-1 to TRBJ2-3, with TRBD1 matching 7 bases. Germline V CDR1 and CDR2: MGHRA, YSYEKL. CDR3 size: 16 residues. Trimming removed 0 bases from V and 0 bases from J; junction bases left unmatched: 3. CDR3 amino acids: CASSQDQGDSTDTQYF. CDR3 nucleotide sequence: TGCGCCAGCAGCCAAGACCAGGGGGATAGCACAGATACGCAGTATTTT.

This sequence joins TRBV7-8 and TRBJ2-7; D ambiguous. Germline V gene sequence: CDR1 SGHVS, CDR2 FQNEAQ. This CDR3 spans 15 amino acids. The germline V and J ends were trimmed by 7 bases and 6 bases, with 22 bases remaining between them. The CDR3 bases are TGTGCCAGCACCCCGAGGAGTTTGGCGGCCTCCGAGCAGTACTTC. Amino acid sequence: CASTPRSLAASEQYF.

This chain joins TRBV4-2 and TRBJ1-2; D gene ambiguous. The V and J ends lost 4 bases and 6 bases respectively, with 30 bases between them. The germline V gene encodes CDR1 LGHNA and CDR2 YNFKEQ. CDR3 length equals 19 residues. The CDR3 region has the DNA TGTGCCAGCAGCCGACTCGTCGACCCCACTGGTCAGATGGAGAATGGCTACACCTTC. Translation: CASSRLVDPTGQMENGYTF.

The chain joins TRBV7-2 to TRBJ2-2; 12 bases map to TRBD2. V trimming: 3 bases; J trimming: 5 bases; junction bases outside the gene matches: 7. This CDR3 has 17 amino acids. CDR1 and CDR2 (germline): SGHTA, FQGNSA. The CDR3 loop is CASSFLAGGPSTGELFF. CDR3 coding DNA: TGTGCCAGCAGCTTCCTAGCGGGAGGGCCTAGTACCGGGGAGCTGTTTTTT.

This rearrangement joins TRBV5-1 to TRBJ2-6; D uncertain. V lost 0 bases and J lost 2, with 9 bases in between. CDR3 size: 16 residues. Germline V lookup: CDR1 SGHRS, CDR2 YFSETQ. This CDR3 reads CASSLVPGAGANVLTF. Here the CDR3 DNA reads TGCGCCAGCAGCTTGGTTCCGGGTGCTGGGGCCAACGTCCTGACTTTC.

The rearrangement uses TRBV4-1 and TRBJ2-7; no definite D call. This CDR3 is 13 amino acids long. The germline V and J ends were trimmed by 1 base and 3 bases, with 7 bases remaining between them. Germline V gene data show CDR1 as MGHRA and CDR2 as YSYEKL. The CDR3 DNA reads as TGCGCCAGCAGCCAAGGGGCAGGCTACGAGCAGTACTTC. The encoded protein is CASSQGAGYEQYF.

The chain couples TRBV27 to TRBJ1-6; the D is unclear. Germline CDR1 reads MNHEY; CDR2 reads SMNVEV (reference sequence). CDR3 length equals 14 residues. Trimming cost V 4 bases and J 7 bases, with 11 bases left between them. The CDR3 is CASSYQPTNSPLHF. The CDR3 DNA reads TGTGCCAGCAGTTACCAGCCGACAAATTCACCCCTCCACTTT.

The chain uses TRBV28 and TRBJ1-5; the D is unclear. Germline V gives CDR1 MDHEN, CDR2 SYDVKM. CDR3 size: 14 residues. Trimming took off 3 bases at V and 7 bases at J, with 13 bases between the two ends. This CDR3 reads CASSLVGVGQPQHF. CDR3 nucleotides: TGTGCCAGCAGTTTGGTCGGGGTTGGACAGCCCCAGCATTTT.

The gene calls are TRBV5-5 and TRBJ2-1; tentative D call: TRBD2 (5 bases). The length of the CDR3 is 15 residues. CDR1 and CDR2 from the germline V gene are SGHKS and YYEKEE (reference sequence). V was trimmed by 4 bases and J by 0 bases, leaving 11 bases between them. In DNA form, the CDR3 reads TGTGCCAGCAGCGATAGCGTAAGCTCCTACAATGAGCAGTTCTTC. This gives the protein CASSDSVSSYNEQFF.

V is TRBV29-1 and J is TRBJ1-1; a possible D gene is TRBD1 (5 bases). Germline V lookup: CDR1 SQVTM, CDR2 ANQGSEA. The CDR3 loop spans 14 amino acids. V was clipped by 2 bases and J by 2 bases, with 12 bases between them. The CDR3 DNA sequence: TGCAGCGTTGAAAATAGGGGCTATAACACTGAAGCTTTCTTT. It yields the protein CSVENRGYNTEAFF.

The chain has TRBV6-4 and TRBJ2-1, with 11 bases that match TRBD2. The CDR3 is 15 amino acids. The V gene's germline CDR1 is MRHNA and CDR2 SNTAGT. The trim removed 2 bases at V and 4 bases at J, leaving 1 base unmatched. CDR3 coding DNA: TGTGCCAGCAGTGACGGGACTAGCGGTTACAATGAGCAGTTCTTC. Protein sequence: CASSDGTSGYNEQFF.

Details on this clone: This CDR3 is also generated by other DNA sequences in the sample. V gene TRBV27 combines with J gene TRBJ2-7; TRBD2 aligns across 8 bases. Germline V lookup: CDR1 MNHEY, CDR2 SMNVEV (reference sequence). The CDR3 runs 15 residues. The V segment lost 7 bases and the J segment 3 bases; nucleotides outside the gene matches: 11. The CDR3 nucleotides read TGTGCCAGCAACTCGCCGCGGGAGGTTAGCTACGAGCAGTACTTC. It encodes CASNSPREVSYEQYF.

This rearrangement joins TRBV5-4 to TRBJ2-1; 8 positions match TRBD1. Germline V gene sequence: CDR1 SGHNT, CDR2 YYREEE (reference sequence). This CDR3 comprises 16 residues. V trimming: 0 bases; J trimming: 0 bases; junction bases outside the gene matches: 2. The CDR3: CASSLAGGTSYNEQFF. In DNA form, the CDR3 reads TGTGCCAGCAGCTTGGCAGGGGGCACCTCCTACAATGAGCAGTTCTTC.

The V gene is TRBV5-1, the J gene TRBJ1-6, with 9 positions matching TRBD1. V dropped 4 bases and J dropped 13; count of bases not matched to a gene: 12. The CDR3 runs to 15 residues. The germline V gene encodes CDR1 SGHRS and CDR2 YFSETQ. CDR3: CASSPQGQGASPLHF. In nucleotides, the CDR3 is TGCGCCAGCAGCCCCCAGGGACAGGGAGCATCGCCCCTCCACTTT.